The 4 T cell receptor beta chains in this list originate from one sample, sequenced in a study of shared clonotypes between healthy human individuals (dated by TCRdb to 2019 to 2021). Receptors were amplified or captured by the immunoSEQ multiplex PCR assay. Here the immuneACCESS table is served through TCRdb, limited to in-frame sequences with V and J called. Missing clones are a known gap in these copies; in checked studies unresolved V genes cover under half, and the rest lacks a known reason. Here the sample has 300,000 to 350,000 clones; less than 85% occur a single time. The biggest ten clones account for less than 11% of the sample. Input material: memory CD4+ T cells sorted from blood. The cell subset or site label, as the study defines it: CD45RA-negative fraction. These receptors all come from a man younger than 45 in good health.

As concerns this clone: A much more abundant neighbour one base away suggests this may be a read error. The chain recombines TRBV1 with TRBJ2-3; the table's TRBD2 call for D was not verified on the DNA. TRBV1 is listed as a pseudogene. There are 12 residues in the CDR3. CDR3 in DNA: TGCGCCAGCAGCAAACTAGAAGATACGCAGTATTTT. It encodes CASSKLEDTQYF.

The chain is built from TRBV2 and TRBJ2-7; 11 bases fit TRBD2. The CDR3 loop spans 15 amino acids. Germline lookup yields CDR1 SNHLY and CDR2 FYNNEI. With 3 bases clipped from V and 6 bases from J, the junction kept 7 bases outside the gene matches. The CDR3, as DNA: TGTGCCAGCAGTGATAGCGGGAGGGCCTCGGGCGAGCAGTACTTC. Translated, it gives CASSDSGRASGEQYF.

This chain links TRBV28 with TRBJ2-7, with a tentative D call TRBD2 (7 bases). Germline loops: CDR1 MDHEN, CDR2 SYDVKM. V lost 8 bases, J lost 5 bases, and 19 bases lay in between. The CDR3 runs to 14 residues. CDR3 region: CASGIAGARDEQYF. Here the CDR3 DNA reads TGTGCCAGCGGCATCGCGGGGGCACGGGACGAGCAGTACTTC. The whole variable domain, remainder taken from reference TRBV28 and TRBJ2-7, is DVKVTQSSRYLVKRTGEKVFLECVQDMDHENMFWYRQDPGLGLRLIYFSYDVKMKEKGDIPEGYSVSREKKERFSLILESASTNQTSMYLCASGIAGARDEQYFGPGTRLTVT.

The chain couples TRBV19 to TRBJ1-1; no firm D call. Trimming left V 7 bases short and J 1 base short, with 4 bases between. Germline V gives CDR1 LNHDA, CDR2 SQIVND (reference sequence). This CDR3 region has 11 residues. The CDR3 DNA sequence: TGTGCCAGTAAAGGGAACACTGAAGCTTTCTTT. Its translation is CASKGNTEAFF.